This TCR beta chain comes out of a study of T cells in Graves' hyperthyroidism and ophthalmopathy. Amplification of TCR beta CDR3 regions was performed using RNA transcripts as template. The HTBI primer set served for first-round RT-PCR of the TCR CDR3. TCRdb used MiXCR to reprocess the multiplex PCR reads, holding one entry per CDR3 protein. In the table there are approximately 740,000 distinct CDR3 sequences, 14% of which are singletons. Overall study findings and caveats: Ophthalmopathy was told apart from stable hyperthyroidism by a 13 V-J model.

From germline, CDR1 is SGHTA and CDR2 FQGNSA. The CDR3 runs 11 residues. With respect to this clonotype: The antigen remains undetermined. A much bigger clone sits one base away, suggesting this may be a read error.

The specimen was blood. This chain joins TRBV7-2 and TRBJ2-1; 7 nucleotides align to TRBD1. The sequence derives from a woman aged 18 to 35 with Graves' hyperthyroidism. The DNA for the CDR3 is TGTGCCAGCAGCAAAACAGGGGAGCAGTCCTTC. This translates into CASSKTGEQSF.